This TCR beta chain originates from a study of shared clonotypes between healthy human individuals. Per the germline V gene, CDR1 is MNHNS and CDR2 is SASEGT. With 7 bases removed from V and 3 bases from J, the gap between germline ends came to 12 bases. This CDR3 region has 13 residues. CD4+ cell separation produced CD45RA+ naive and CD45RA-negative memory subsets. Points on this clone: As yet, its antigen is unknown.

Some clones are missing from TCRdb's copy, which holds only in-frame ones; the method was immunoSEQ multiplex PCR. The table records roughly 2.2 million clones, approximately 95% of them present only once. Whole-study findings and limits: Clonotype sharing among donors was thought likely to change with sequencing depth.

The TCR was taken from a man between 18 and 35 years old in good health. Some clones in this sample may be carry-over from other donors' samples. The sample taken for sequencing was naive CD4+ T cells from PBMCs. As for subset: CD45RA+ positively selected. J is TRBJ1-1 and V is TRBV6-1, with D possibly being TRBD1 (6 bases). The CDR3 loop reads CASNGQKYTEAFF. The DNA of the CDR3 is TGTGCCAGCAATGGACAGAAATACACTGAAGCTTTCTTT.